Described below is a single TCR beta chain sequence and its context. The data derive from a study of radiotherapy plus CTLA-4 blockade in lung cancer. CDR3 length: 16 residues. V was pared by 3 bases and J by 4 bases, with 15 bases between. Germline CDR1 is SGHDN and CDR2 is FVKESK. Using immunoSEQ multiplex PCR, the repertoire was profiled, and TCRdb retains in-frame clones only, with some absent. This table holds about 51,000 clones, roughly 77% found once. The sample consisted of peripheral blood, taken from a patient treated with radiotherapy plus ipilimumab. This receptor was obtained from a human donor with non-small cell lung cancer who had a complete response to radiotherapy plus ipilimumab. The chain links TRBV14 to TRBJ2-2; maybe TRBD1 (5 bases). In DNA form, the CDR3 reads TGTGCCAGCAGCCAGCTAAGACAGACGGGCACCGGGGAGCTGTTTTTT. Protein product: CASSQLRQTGTGELFF.